The T cell receptor (beta chain) described here comes from a study of CD8 T cells in Susac syndrome. Study background: At blood draw, Susac syndrome patients were therapy-naive, on corticosteroids, or on intravenous immunoglobulin alone.

RNA amounts of about 0.5 to 1 ug underwent reverse transcription with random hexamers. A multiplex approach, immunoSEQ multiplex PCR, amplified TCR beta CDR3 across 54 Vbeta and 13 Jbeta. TCRdb itself ran the immunoSEQ multiplex PCR reads through MiXCR, one entry per CDR3 protein. The sample lists 150,000 to 160,000 distinct CDR3 sequences, roughly 95% seen once, with about 0.17% in the top ten. V was trimmed by 1 base and J by 10 bases, leaving 8 bases between them. The CDR3 sequence is 12 residues long. From germline, CDR1 is MDHEN and CDR2 SYDVKM. Isolation of CD8+ and CD4+ T cells was performed negatively, whereas enrichment of TEMRA cells was done by FACS.

The receptor was isolated from a human donor with Susac syndrome. The J gene is TRBJ1-5, the V gene TRBV28; D call uncertain. Sample: CD4+ T cells from PBMCs. In nucleotides, the CDR3 is TGTGCCAGCAGTTTATTTTTGGGTCCCCAGCATTTT. Its protein is CASSLFLGPQHF.